This T cell receptor beta chain was retrieved from a study of shared clonotypes between healthy human individuals. Germline CDR1 is MDHEN and CDR2 is SYDVKM. CDR3 length: 13 amino acids. V lost 6 bases and J 11 bases, leaving 16 bases between the germline ends. Study-wide results and caveats: The authors sampled blood alone, and tissue repertoires likely differ.

Some clones are missing from TCRdb's copy, which holds only in-frame ones; the method was immunoSEQ multiplex PCR. The sample carries about 490,000 clones, about 85% recorded once. To note about this clone: Its antigen is unknown. A far larger clone is only one base removed, so a read error is likely.

The chain recombines TRBV28 with TRBJ1-4; no definite D call. Sequenced sample: PBMCs. This clonotype was sampled from a woman in her thirties or forties in good health. Some clones in this sample may be carry-over from other donors' samples. CDR3 amino acids: CASRSGFEDKLFF. For the CDR3, the DNA is TGTGCCAGCAGATCCGGCTTTGAGGACAAACTGTTTTTT.